The entry that follows covers one T cell receptor beta chain sequence. The sample belongs to a study of cytomegalovirus exposure and HLA in healthy donors. Donors showed nominal health when sampled, although they likely had unrecorded immune exposures. Primers: 60 Vbeta forward and 13 Jbeta reverse. Profiling relied on immunoSEQ multiplex PCR, and the TCRdb table lists in-frame clones only, not all of them. The data show 45,000 to 75,000 clones, with around two thirds seen just once and just under 20% held by the top ten. The source is a woman aged 60-75 years in good health and CMV-seropositive. Specimen: PBMCs.

CDR3 loop: CASSLDAQGGGRAFF. CDR3 nucleotide sequence: TGCGCCAGCAGCTTGGACGCCCAGGGAGGGGGGCGAGCTTTCTTT. The chain recombines TRBV5-1 with TRBJ1-1, with D maybe TRBD1 (6 bases). The CDR3 is 15 residues long. V lost 0 bases, J lost 10 bases, and 19 bases lay in between. CDR1 is SGHRS and CDR2 is YFSETQ in the germline V gene.